One sample yielded the 21 T cell receptor beta chains listed below, sequenced in a study of blood T cell repertoires in COVID-19. The assay was immunoSEQ multiplex PCR, and TCRdb's table has in-frame clones only and misses some. The sample consists of a few hundred thousand clones, about 88% of them appearing once. The sample was peripheral blood. The receptors stem from a man aged 25 to 45 with active or convalescent COVID-19.

This clone was picked up a small number of times. CDR3 sequence reads: CASSSTKSRGPTYNEQFF. The CDR3 nucleotides are TGTGCCAGCAGCTCGACCAAATCCCGGGGTCCTACCTACAATGAGCAGTTCTTC. V and J are TRBV7-8 and TRBJ2-1, with TRBD2 as a possible D gene (5 bases). The CDR3 spans 18 residues. Germline V gives CDR1 SGHVS, CDR2 FQNEAQ. V shed 4 bases and J shed 2 bases, with 21 bases lying between them.

J is TRBJ2-3 and V is TRBV1; TRBD2 is taken as the D call from the table, unchecked against the DNA. TRBV1 is flagged as a pseudogene. There are 17 residues in the CDR3. Here the CDR3 reads CTSSQKEGLAGTDTQYF. The CDR3 bases are TGCACCAGCAGCCAAAAAGAGGGACTAGCGGGGACAGATACGCAGTATTTT.

As concerns this clone: Relative to the germline gene, one junction end is altered; a read error may explain this. CDR3 loop: CASSLISGQQEAQYF. The CDR3 nucleotides are TGTGCCAGCAGCTTAATATCCGGACAGCAAGAGGCCCAGTACTTC. This rearrangement joins TRBV7-3 to TRBJ2-5, with D possibly matching TRBD1 (6 bases). CDR3 length: 15 residues. CDR1 is SGHTA, CDR2 FQGTGA, per germline.

V is TRBV2 and J is TRBJ1-2, with 9 bases lining up with TRBD1. CDR1 and CDR2 (germline): SNHLY, FYNNEI. V was clipped by 8 bases and J by 7 bases; unmatched bases: 8. The CDR3 totals 13 residues. The CDR3 nucleotides are TGTGCCAGCTACTCGGACAGGGGTCCTGGCTACACCTTC. As protein: CASYSDRGPGYTF.

This clone was detected only once. The chain combines TRBV4-3 with TRBJ1-6; 9 bases agree with TRBD1. The CDR3 has 16 residues. Germline V CDR1 and CDR2: LGHNA, YSLEER. Trimming cost V 4 bases and J 10 bases; bases outside gene matches: 11. CDR3 sequence (DNA): TGCGCCAGCAGCCCCGAGGAGGGACAGGGAAACTCACCCCTCCACTTT. The encoded protein is CASSPEEGQGNSPLHF.

V and J are TRBV5-1 and TRBJ2-1, with D perhaps matching TRBD2 (6 bases). The CDR3 contains 14 residues. V was cut by 4 bases and J by 6 bases, with 14 bases left in between. CDR1 and CDR2 from the germline V gene are SGHRS and YFSETQ. In DNA, the CDR3 is TGCGCCAGCAGCCTAGAGACTAGTAGCAATGAGCAGTTCTTC. This codes for CASSLETSSNEQFF.

V usage is TRBV10-3 and J usage is TRBJ2-5, with 10 bases fitting TRBD2. CDR3 length equals 14 residues. CDR1 and CDR2 (germline): ENHRY, SYGVKD. V trimming: 10 bases; J trimming: 0 bases; junction bases outside the gene matches: 5. The CDR3 nucleotides read TGTGCCACGGCAGCGGGGGGGCACCAAGAGACCCAGTACTTC. Translating gives CATAAGGHQETQYF.

V is TRBV10-3 and J is TRBJ2-7; 7 bases fit TRBD1. V shed 4 bases and J 2 bases; nucleotides not matched to a gene: 11. This CDR3 region has 16 residues. Germline values: CDR1 ENHRY, CDR2 SYGVKD. The CDR3 protein is CAISGGSGQLTYEQYF. CDR3 in DNA: TGTGCCATCAGTGGAGGATCGGGACAGCTTACCTACGAGCAGTACTTC.

Worth noting for this clone: Other DNA sequences in this sample translate to the same CDR3. CDR3 residues: CASSLYAAYEQYF. The CDR3 nucleotides read TGTGCCAGCAGTTTATACGCGGCCTACGAGCAGTACTTC. The chain joins TRBV27 to TRBJ2-7; no definite D call. This CDR3 has 13 amino acids. Trimming took 1 base from V and 2 from J, leaving 6 bases between them. Germline-derived CDR1 and CDR2 are MNHEY and SMNVEV (reference sequence).

This chain uses TRBV14 with TRBJ1-1, with D maybe TRBD1 (5 bases). The CDR3 is 15 amino acids. V gave up 1 base and J gave up 4 bases, with 13 bases separating them. Germline CDR1 and CDR2: SGHDN and FVKESK. In nucleotides, the CDR3 is TGTGCCAGCAGCCAAGCCCGGGGGGTAGGCACTGAAGCTTTCTTT. This codes for CASSQARGVGTEAFF.

This chain joins TRBV19 and TRBJ2-2; tentative D call: TRBD1 (8 bases). The CDR3 has 16 residues. Trimming removed 10 bases at V and 0 bases at J, with 18 bases between. Germline loops: CDR1 LNHDA, CDR2 SQIVND (reference sequence). The CDR3 coding sequence is TGTGCCACTAGGGGGGGACAGGCTTCGAACACCGGGGAGCTGTTTTTT. It translates to CATRGGQASNTGELFF.

V usage is TRBV29-1 and J usage is TRBJ2-3; 7 bases align to TRBD2. Germline V CDR1 and CDR2: SQVTM, ANQGSEA. V shed 3 bases and J 0 bases; nucleotides not matched to a gene: 6. The CDR3 is 15 amino acids. CDR3 residues: CSVDAGVASTDTQYF. In DNA, the CDR3 is TGCAGCGTTGATGCGGGGGTTGCTAGCACAGATACGCAGTATTTT.

Here the CDR3 reads CSVFGLNHKKETQYF. CDR3 nucleotide sequence: TGCAGCGTTTTTGGACTTAATCACAAAAAAGAGACCCAGTACTTC. The genes are TRBV29-1 and TRBJ2-5; possible D gene TRBD2, 5 bases. V lost 5 bases and J lost 3, with 19 bases in between. The CDR3 consists of 15 residues. Germline V lookup: CDR1 SQVTM, CDR2 ANQGSEA.

The chain couples TRBV7-2 to TRBJ1-4; D is ambiguous. The CDR3 consists of 15 residues. The V end lost 4 bases, the J end lost 0 bases, and 9 bases lay between the germline ends. Germline V lookup: CDR1 SGHTA, CDR2 FQGNSA. The CDR3, as DNA: TGTGCCAGCAGCTCCTCGGTTGCAACTAATGAAAAACTGTTTTTT. It specifies CASSSSVATNEKLFF.

The DNA of the CDR3 is TGTGCCAGCTCACCGCAGGGCTCGGAGACCCAGTACTTC. Translated, it gives CASSPQGSETQYF. V is TRBV18 and J is TRBJ2-5, with a possible D match to TRBD1 (5 bases). This CDR3 contains 13 residues. Trimming removed 3 bases from V and 5 bases from J, with 10 bases in between. From germline, CDR1 is KGHSH and CDR2 LQKENI.

This rearrangement joins TRBV7-2 to TRBJ1-2; 7 bases map to TRBD1. Germline loops: CDR1 SGHTA, CDR2 FQGNSA. The trim removed 2 bases at V and 0 bases at J, leaving 6 bases unmatched. CDR3 size: 16 residues. The DNA for the CDR3 is TGTGCCAGCAGCTTACAATCTGGGACAGCTAACTATGGCTACACCTTC. The encoded protein is CASSLQSGTANYGYTF.

The genes are TRBV6-5 and TRBJ1-6; D is unresolved. Germline values: CDR1 MNHEY, CDR2 SVGAGI. This CDR3 region has 14 residues. Trimming took off 3 bases at V and 14 bases at J, with 17 bases between the two ends. The CDR3 DNA reads as TGTGCCAGCAGTTATGCTTCGGCGGGATTGGCCCTCCACTTT. Its protein product is CASSYASAGLALHF.

The chain couples TRBV2 to TRBJ2-7; TRBD2 matches at 7 bases. This CDR3 is 14 amino acids long. V shed 1 base and J 7 bases; nucleotides not matched to a gene: 7. CDR1 and CDR2 (germline): SNHLY, FYNNEI. Here the CDR3 reads CASSEGPAAGEQYF. The DNA of the CDR3 is TGTGCCAGCAGTGAAGGGCCTGCAGCGGGGGAGCAGTACTTC.

The chain carries TRBV5-6 and TRBJ2-3, with D uncertain. Germline loops: CDR1 SGHDT, CDR2 YYEEEE. The CDR3 has 14 amino acids. Trimming removed 0 bases at V and 7 bases at J, with 12 bases between. CDR3 residues: CASSLAEPSNTQYF. The CDR3 DNA follows: TGTGCCAGCAGCTTGGCCGAGCCTTCGAATACGCAGTATTTT.

This sequence joins TRBV5-1 and TRBJ2-5; 7 positions agree with TRBD2. J was trimmed by 4 bases and V by 3 bases; bases with no gene match: 12. The CDR3 has 16 residues. Germline V CDR1 and CDR2: SGHRS, YFSETQ. The CDR3 is CASSYMGGARTETQYF. The CDR3 DNA is TGCGCCAGCAGCTACATGGGAGGGGCCAGAACAGAGACCCAGTACTTC.

The V gene is TRBV19, the J gene TRBJ1-3; 12 bases fit TRBD1. Germline assignment: CDR1 LNHDA and CDR2 SQIVND (reference sequence). The CDR3 has 14 amino acids. V dropped 6 bases and J dropped 10; count of bases not matched to a gene: 7. The CDR3 here is CASSLGQGARTIYF. The CDR3 DNA sequence: TGTGCCAGTAGCCTGGGACAGGGGGCGCGGACCATATATTTT.